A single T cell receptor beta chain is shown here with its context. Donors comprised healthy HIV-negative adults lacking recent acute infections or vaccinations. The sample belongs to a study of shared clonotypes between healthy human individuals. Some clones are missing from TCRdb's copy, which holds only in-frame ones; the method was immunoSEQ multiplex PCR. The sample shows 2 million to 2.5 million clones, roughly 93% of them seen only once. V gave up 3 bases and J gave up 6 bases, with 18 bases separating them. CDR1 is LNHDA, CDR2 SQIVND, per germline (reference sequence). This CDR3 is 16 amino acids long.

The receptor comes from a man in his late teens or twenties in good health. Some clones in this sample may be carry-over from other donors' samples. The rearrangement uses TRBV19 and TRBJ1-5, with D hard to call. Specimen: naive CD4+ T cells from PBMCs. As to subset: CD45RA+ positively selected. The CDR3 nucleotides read TGTGCCAGTAGTATTGGCGCCAGCAACCTTGGTCAGCCCCAGCATTTT. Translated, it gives CASSIGASNLGQPQHF. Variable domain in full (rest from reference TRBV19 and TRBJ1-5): DGGITQSPKYLFRKEGQNVTLSCEQNLNHDAMYWYRQDPGQGLRLIYYSQIVNDFQKGDIAEGYSVSREKKESFPLTVTSAQKNPTAFYLCASSIGASNLGQPQHFGDGTRLSIL.